The T cell receptor (beta chain) described here comes from a study of shared clonotypes between healthy human individuals (dated by TCRdb to about 2020). Some background on the complete study: A few men and a couple of women, aged 18 to 49 years, made up the cohort. The study deeply sequenced blood TCR repertoires of five healthy adults to estimate repertoire size and the extent of clonotype sharing between individuals. Different laboratories and diverse techniques were used to prepare libraries and sequence TCR repertoires, to increase sequencing depth and limit assay-specific biases. Per donor, leukapheresis produced somewhere between about 0.94 and 9 billion PBMCs.

Using the deep immunoSEQ assay, multiplex PCR amplified TCR CDR3 regions from genomic DNA. Extracted genomic DNA from each cell subset was spread evenly across all wells of several immunoSEQ 96-well plates, with each plate serving as a replicate. For unsorted PBMC, each replicate PCR was loaded with roughly 270 ng genomic DNA, equivalent to roughly 33,000 T cell genomes. Ten immunoSEQ deep assay plates were used to sequence unsorted PBMC genomic DNA. Purified libraries were measured with a Qubit 3.0 fluorometer, size-checked on a Bioanalyzer 2100, and measured again with the KAPA Library Quantification kit. Every immunoSEQ 96-well plate was sequenced on a dedicated single-read 150-cycle Illumina NextSeq 550 flow cell. In the paper's pipeline: The immunoSEQ output contained only junctional sequences without quality scores, so filtering could not match that applied to full-length reads. Sequences were annotated with PyIR, a Python wrapper for IgBLAST v1.9, using IMGT germline references to assign V/J genes and CDR3. Reads were removed for weak V/J assignments (E-value above 1e-6), missing CDR3, stop codons, out-of-frame junctions, or ambiguous translated residues. V3J clonotypes were defined by identical inferred V gene, J gene, and CDR3 amino acid sequence. Percentage overlap between repertoires was calculated by dividing the number of shared unique clonotypes by the size of the smaller repertoire. RTK rarefaction, the Chao1 estimator, and Recon v2.1 estimates of unobserved clonotypes were used to assess repertoire richness. TCRdb mirrors the immuneACCESS table, restricted to in-frame sequences. Some clones are absent from its copies; in checked studies, under half trace to an unresolved V gene, and the reason for the others is unknown. The V and J calls and clone size are taken from that table; D and trimming were inferred from the DNA. The sample table contains 450,000 to 500,000 clones; only one count was recorded for approximately 81% of them. Roughly 13% of the sample belongs to the ten largest clones.

General conclusions and limits of the study: Only blood was sampled, and tissue TCR repertoires likely differ from those in blood. Pairwise subsampling led to the expectation that sequencing depth would affect the degree of clonotype sharing among donors. Because the study included a small number of donors, the genetic and exposure-history diversity represented was limited.

The donors were healthy, HIV-negative adults with no recently reported acute infections or vaccinations. Every donor was a Caucasian adult residing in Nashville, Tennessee, USA. For unsorted samples, tens of millions of PBMCs were counted, and genomic DNA was extracted using the QIAamp DNA Blood Mini kit. Blood was obtained by leukapheresis, after which PBMCs were separated by Ficoll-Histopaque density gradient centrifugation and cryopreserved in liquid nitrogen vapor phase. Details on this clone: Its cognate antigen has yet to be identified. Base qualities were left out, and no much larger clone turns up one base away.

Including cysteine and phenylalanine, the CDR3 has 13 amino acids. The kept DNA is CDR3 alone, 39 bases in frame from the first base. CDR1 and CDR2 are drawn from the germline V gene (reference sequence): LNHNV, YYDKDF. The V end loses 2 bases and the J end loses 1 base, and a stretch of 5 bases separates them. The sequence was obtained from a woman aged 40 to 55 in good health. Some clones in this sample may be carry-over from other donors' samples. The rearranged segments are TRBV15 and TRBJ2-5; the D gene remains uncertain. The sample consisted of PBMCs. In nucleotide form, the sequence is TGTGCCACCAGCAGATCCATCCAAGAGACCCAGTACTTC. This encodes CATSRSIQETQYF.